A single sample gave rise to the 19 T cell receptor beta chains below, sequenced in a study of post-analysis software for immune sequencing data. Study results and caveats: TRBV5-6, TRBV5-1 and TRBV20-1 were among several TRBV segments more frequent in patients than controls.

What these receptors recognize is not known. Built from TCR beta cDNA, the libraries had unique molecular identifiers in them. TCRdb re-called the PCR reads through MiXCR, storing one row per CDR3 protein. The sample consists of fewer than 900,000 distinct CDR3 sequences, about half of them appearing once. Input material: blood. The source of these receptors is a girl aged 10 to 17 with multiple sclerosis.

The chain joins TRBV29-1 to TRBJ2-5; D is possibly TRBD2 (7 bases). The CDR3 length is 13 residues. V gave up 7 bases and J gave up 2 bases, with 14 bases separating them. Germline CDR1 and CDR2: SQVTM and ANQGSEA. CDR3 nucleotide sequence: TGCAGCGCCCAACGGGGGGCACAAGAGACCCAGTACTTC. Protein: CSAQRGAQETQYF.

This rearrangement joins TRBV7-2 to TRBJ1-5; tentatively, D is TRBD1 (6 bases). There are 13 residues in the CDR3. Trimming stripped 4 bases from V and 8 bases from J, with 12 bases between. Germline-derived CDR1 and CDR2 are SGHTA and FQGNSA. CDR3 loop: CASSSTQGKPQHF. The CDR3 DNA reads TGTGCCAGCAGCTCCACCCAGGGGAAGCCCCAGCATTTT.

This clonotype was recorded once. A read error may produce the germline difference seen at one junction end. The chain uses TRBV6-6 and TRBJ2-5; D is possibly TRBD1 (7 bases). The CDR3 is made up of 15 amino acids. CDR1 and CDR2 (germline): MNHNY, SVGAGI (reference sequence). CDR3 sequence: CATSDTRGVGETQYF. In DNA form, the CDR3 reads TGTGCCACCAGTGACACCAGGGGGGTCGGGGAGACCCAGTACTTC.

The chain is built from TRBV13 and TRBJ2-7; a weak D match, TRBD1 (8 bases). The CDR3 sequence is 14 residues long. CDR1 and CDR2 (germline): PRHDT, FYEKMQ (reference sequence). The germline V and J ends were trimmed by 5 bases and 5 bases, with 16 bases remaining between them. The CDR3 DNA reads TGTGCCAGCAGCATCAGACAGGGGAGGGACGAGCAGTACTTC. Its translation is CASSIRQGRDEQYF. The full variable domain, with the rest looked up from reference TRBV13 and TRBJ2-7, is AAGVIQSPRHLIKEKRETATLKCYPIPRHDTVYWYQQGPGQDPQFLISFYEKMQSDKGSIPDRFSAQQFSDYHSELNMSSLELGDSALYFCASSIRQGRDEQYFGPGTRLTVT.

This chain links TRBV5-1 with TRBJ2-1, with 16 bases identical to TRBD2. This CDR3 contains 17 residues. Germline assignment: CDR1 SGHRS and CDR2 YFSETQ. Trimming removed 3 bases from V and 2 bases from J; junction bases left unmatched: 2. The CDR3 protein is CASSSGTSGRAYNEQFF. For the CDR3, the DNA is TGCGCCAGCAGCTCGGGGACTAGCGGGAGGGCCTACAATGAGCAGTTCTTC.

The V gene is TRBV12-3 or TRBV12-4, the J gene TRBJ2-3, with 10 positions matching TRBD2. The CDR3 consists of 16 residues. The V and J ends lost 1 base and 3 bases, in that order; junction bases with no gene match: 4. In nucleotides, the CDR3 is TGTGCCAGCAGTTTAGGGCCTAGCGGGAGAACAGATACGCAGTATTTT. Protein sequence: CASSLGPSGRTDTQYF.

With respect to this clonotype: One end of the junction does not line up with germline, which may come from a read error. CDR3 nucleotide sequence: TGTGCCAGCAGCCTAACCCGGACCCTAGCGGGAGGCGCCAATGAGCAGTTCTTC. Protein: CASSLTRTLAGGANEQFF. V usage is TRBV7-3 and J usage is TRBJ2-1, with TRBD2 matching 11 bases. The CDR3 is 18 residues long. The germline V gene encodes CDR1 SGHTA and CDR2 FQGTGA.

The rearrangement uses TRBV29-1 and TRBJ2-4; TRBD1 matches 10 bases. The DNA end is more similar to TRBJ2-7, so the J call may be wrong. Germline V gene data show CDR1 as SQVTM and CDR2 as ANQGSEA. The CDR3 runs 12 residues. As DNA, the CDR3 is TGCAGCGTCCCGGGACAGGGGCTCGAGCAGTACTTC. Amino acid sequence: CSVPGQGLEQYF.

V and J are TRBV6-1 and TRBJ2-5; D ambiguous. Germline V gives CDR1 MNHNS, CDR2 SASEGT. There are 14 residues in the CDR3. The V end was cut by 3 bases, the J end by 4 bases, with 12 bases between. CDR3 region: CASSDPPSGETQYF. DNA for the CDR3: TGTGCCAGCAGTGACCCTCCCTCGGGAGAGACCCAGTACTTC.

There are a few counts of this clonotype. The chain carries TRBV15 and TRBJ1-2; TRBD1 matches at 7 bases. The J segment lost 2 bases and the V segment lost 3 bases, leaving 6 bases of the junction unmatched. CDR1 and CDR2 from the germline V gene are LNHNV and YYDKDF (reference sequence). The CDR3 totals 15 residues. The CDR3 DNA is TGTGCCACCAGCAGTCCCAAACAGGGGAACTATGGCTACACCTTC. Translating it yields CATSSPKQGNYGYTF. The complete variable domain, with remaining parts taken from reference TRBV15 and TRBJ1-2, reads DAMVIQNPRYQVTQFGKPVTLSCSQTLNHNVMYWYQQKSSQAPKLLFHYYDKDFNNEADTPDNFQSRRPNTSFCFLDIRSPGLGDTAMYLCATSSPKQGNYGYTFGSGTRLTVV.

The CDR3 coding sequence is TGCGCCAGCAGCGAAGAAGGGGGGGCAGATACGCAGTATTTT. Translating gives CASSEEGGADTQYF. This rearrangement joins TRBV5-1 to TRBJ2-3, with D perhaps matching TRBD2 (7 bases). Germline assignment: CDR1 SGHRS and CDR2 YFSETQ. The V end was cut by 4 bases, the J end by 4 bases, with 13 bases between. The CDR3 is 14 residues long.

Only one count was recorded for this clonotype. The DNA for the CDR3 is TGTGCCAGCAGCCAAGGCCCCCCGGCTAGCGCGACCTACGAGCAGTACTTC. Its translation is CASSQGPPASATYEQYF. This chain connects TRBV4-2 to TRBJ2-7; D possibly corresponds to TRBD2 (6 bases). V gave up 1 base and J gave up 2 bases, with 18 bases separating them. CDR1 is LGHNA, CDR2 YNFKEQ, per germline. The CDR3 is 17 residues long.

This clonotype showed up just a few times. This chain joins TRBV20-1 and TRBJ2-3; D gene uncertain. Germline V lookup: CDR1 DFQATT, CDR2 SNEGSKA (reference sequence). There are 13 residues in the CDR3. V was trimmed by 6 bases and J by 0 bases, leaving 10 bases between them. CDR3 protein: CSAATGSTDTQYF. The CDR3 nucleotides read TGCAGTGCGGCAACTGGTAGCACAGATACGCAGTATTTT.

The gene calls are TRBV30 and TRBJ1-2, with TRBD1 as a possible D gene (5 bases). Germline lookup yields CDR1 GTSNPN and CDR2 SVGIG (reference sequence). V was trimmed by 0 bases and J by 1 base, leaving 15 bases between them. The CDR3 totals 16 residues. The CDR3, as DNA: TGTGCCTGGAGTGTAAGGGGCCCGCGGATTAACTATGGCTACACCTTC. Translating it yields CAWSVRGPRINYGYTF.

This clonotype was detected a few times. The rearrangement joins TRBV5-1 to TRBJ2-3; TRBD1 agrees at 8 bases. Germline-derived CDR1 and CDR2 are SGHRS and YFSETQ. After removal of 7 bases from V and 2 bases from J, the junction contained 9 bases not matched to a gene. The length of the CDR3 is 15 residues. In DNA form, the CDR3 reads TGCGCCAGCTGGCCCGGACAGGGCTACACAGATACGCAGTATTTT. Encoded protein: CASWPGQGYTDTQYF.

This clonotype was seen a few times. CDR3 amino acids: CASSYYLSGALNEKLFF. The DNA for the CDR3 is TGTGCCAGCAGTTATTACCTTTCGGGGGCGCTTAATGAAAAACTGTTTTTT. The V and J genes are TRBV6-5 and TRBJ1-4, with TRBD1 as a possible D gene (6 bases). The V end was cut by 3 bases, the J end by 4 bases, with 18 bases between. The CDR3 runs 17 residues. CDR1 MNHEY and CDR2 SVGAGI come from the germline V gene.

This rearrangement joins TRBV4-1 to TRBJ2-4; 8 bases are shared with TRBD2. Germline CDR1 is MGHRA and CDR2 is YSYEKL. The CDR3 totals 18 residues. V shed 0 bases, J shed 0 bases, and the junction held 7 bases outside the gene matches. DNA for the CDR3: TGCGCCAGCAGCCAAGACGGGACTAGTTCCTTAGCCAAAAACATTCAGTACTTC. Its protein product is CASSQDGTSSLAKNIQYF.

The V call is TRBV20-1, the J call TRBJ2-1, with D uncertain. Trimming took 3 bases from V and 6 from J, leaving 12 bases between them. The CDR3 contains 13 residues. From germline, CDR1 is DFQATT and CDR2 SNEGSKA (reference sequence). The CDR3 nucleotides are TGCAGTGCTAGGAGGCCTTCTCTCAATGAGCAGTTCTTC. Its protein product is CSARRPSLNEQFF.

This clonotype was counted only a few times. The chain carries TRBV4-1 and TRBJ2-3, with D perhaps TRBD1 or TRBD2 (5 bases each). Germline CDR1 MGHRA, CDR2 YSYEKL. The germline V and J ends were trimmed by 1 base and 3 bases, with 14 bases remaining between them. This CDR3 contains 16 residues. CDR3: CASSQGVGGYTDTQYF. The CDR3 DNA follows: TGCGCCAGCAGCCAAGGAGTTGGGGGATATACAGATACGCAGTATTTT.